The clone carrying this T cell receptor (beta chain) came up a few times. Its specificity is not known. The record originates from a study of cytomegalovirus exposure and HLA in healthy donors. Notes on the study in general: Reportedly, diagnosis of cytomegalovirus status by the classifier showed high specificity and sensitivity.

Primers included in the PCR were 60 Vbeta and 13 Jbeta primers. The assay was immunoSEQ multiplex PCR, and TCRdb's table has in-frame clones only and misses some. The sample has about 120,000 clones, 70% to 80% seen once. V dropped 4 bases and J dropped 10; count of bases not matched to a gene: 11. Germline assignment: CDR1 SGHNT and CDR2 YYREEE (reference sequence). The CDR3 spans 15 residues. Sequenced input: PBMCs. The origin of this receptor is a woman aged 35 to 49 in good health and CMV-seropositive. V gene TRBV5-4 combines with J gene TRBJ2-1, with 10 bases matching TRBD1. CDR3 nucleotides: TGTGCCAGCAGCGGAGGACAGGGGGGACGGTGGGAGCAGTTCTTC. This sequence encodes CASSGGQGGRWEQFF.